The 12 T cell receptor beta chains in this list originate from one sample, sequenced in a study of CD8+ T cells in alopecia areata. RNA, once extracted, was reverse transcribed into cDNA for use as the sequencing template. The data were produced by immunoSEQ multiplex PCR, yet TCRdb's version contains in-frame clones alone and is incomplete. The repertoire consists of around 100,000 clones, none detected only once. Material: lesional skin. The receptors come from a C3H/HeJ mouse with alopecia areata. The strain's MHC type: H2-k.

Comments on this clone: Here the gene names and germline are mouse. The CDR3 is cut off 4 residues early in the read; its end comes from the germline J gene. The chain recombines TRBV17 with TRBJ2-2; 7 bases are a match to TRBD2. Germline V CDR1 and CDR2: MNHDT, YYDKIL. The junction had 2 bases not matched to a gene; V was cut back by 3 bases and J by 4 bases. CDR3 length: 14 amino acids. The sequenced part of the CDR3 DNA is TGTGCTAGCAGTAGTGGGGGGAGCACCGGG. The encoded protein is CASSSGGSTG. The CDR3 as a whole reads CASSSGGSTGQLYF.

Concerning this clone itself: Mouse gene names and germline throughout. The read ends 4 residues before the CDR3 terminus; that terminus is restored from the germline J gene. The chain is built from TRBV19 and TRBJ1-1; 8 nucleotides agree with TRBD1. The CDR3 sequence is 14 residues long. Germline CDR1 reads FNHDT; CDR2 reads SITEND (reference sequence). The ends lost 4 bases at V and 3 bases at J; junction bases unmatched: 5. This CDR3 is CASSPPGQDTEVFF. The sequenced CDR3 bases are TGTGCCAGCAGTCCCCCGGGACAGGACACA.

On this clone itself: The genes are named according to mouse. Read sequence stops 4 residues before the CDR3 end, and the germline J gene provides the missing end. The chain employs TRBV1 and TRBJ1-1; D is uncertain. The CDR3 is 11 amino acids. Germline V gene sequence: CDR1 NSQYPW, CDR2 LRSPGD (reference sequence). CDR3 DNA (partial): TGCACCTGCAGTGAACACAGA. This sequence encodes CTCSEHR. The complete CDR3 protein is CTCSEHREVFF.

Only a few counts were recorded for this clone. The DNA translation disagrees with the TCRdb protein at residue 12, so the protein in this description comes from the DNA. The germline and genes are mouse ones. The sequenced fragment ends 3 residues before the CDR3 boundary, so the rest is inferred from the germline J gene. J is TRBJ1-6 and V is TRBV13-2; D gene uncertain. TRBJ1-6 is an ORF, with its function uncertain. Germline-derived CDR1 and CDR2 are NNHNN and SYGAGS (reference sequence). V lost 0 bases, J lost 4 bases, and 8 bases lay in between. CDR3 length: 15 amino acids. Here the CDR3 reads CASGDAPQYNSPLYF. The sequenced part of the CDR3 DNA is TGTGCCAGCGGTGATGCTCCACAGTATAATTCGCCC.

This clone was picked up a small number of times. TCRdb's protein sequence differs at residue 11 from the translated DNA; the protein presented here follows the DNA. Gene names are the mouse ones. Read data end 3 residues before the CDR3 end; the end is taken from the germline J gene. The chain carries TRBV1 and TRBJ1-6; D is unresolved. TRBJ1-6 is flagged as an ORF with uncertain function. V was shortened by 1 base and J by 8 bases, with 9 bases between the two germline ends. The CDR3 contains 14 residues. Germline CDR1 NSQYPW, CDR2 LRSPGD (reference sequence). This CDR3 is CTCSAGGGDSPLYF. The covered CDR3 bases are TGCACCTGCAGTGCAGGGGGTGGAGATTCGCCC.

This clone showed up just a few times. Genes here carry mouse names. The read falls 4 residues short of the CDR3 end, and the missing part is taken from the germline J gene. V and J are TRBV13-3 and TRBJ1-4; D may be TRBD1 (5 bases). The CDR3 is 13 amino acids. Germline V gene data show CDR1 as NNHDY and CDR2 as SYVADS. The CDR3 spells CASSGAGAERLFF. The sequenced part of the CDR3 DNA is TGTGCCAGCAGTGGGGCTGGGGCCGAA.

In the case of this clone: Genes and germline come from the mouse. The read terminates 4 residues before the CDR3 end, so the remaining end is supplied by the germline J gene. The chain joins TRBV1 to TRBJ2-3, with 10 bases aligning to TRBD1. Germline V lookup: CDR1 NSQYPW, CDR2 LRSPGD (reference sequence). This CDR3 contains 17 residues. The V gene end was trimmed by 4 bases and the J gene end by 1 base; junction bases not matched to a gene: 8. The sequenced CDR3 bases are TGCACCTGCAGTGGACCTGACAGGGGGCGGGGTGCAGAA. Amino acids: CTCSGPDRGRGAE. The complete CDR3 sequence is CTCSGPDRGRGAETLYF.

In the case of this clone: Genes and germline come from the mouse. The CDR3 loop is CTCRDRDSQNTLYF. Incomplete CDR3 DNA: TGCACCTGCAGGGACAGGGACAGTCAAAAC. V gene TRBV1 combines with J gene TRBJ2-4, with 8 bases aligning to TRBD1. The missing CDR3 end, 4 residues past where the read stops, is filled in from the germline J gene. V was clipped by 6 bases and J by 0 bases; unmatched bases: 2. The CDR3 has 14 residues. CDR1 and CDR2 (germline): NSQYPW, LRSPGD (reference sequence).

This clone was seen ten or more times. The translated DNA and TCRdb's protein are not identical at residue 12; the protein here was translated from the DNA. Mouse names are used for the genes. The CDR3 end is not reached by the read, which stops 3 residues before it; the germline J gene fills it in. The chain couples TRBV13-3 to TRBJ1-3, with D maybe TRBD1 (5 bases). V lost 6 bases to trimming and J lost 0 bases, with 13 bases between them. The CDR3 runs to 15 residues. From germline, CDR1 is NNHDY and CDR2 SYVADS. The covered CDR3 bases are TGTGCCAGCACCCCCGGACACCCTTCTGGAAATACG. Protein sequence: CASTPGHPSGNT. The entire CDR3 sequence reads CASTPGHPSGNTLYF.

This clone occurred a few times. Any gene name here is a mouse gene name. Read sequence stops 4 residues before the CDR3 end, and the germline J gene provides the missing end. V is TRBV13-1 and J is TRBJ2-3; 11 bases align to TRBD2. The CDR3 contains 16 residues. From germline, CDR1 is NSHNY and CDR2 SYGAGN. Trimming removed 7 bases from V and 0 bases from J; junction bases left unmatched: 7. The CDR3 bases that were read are TGTGCCAGCGGCCGGGACTGGGGGTCTAGTGCAGAA. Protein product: CASGRDWGSSAE. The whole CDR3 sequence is CASGRDWGSSAETLYF.

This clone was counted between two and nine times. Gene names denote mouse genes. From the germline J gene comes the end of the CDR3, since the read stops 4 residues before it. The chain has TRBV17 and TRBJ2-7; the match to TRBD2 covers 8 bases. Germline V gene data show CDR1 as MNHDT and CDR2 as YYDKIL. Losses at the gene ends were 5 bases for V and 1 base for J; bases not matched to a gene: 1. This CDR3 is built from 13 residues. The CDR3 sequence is CASSGGASYEQYF. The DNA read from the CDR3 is TGTGCTAGCAGTGGGGGGGCGTCCTAT.

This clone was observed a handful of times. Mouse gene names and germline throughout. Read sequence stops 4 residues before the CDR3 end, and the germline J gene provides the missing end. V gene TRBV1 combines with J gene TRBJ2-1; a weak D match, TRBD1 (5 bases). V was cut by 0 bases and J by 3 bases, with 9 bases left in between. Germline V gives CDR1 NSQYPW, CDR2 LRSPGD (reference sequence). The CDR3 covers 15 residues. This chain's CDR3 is CTCSADIDSYAEQFF. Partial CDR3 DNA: TGCACCTGCAGTGCAGATATCGACAGCTATGCT.